These 27 T cell receptor beta chains were sequenced from one sample in a study of blood T cells in healthy people across ages. A J-beta primer mix and a sample-barcoded 5' primer were used in a second PCR of roughly 7 to 12 cycles. A single record per CDR3 protein comes from TCRdb applying MiXCR to the 5' RACE reads. The table lists about 970,000 distinct CDR3 sequences, just over 50% of them singletons, with about 22% in the top ten. Sequencing input: blood. Receptors were obtained from a woman aged 60-70 years in good health.

This chain joins TRBV25-1 and TRBJ2-7; D is possibly TRBD1 (6 bases). The germline CDR1 and CDR2 sequences are MGHDK and SYGVNS. This CDR3 is built from 13 residues. Trimming stripped 7 bases from V and 2 bases from J, with 12 bases between. The CDR3 DNA sequence: TGTGCCAGCACCCCCAGGGGAGCCTACGAGCAGTACTTC. It translates to CASTPRGAYEQYF.

The V call is TRBV7-8, the J call TRBJ2-3; D is undetermined. The CDR3 runs 14 residues. Germline CDR1 is SGHVS and CDR2 is FQNEAQ. Between the trimmed V and J ends, which lost 1 base and 5 bases, there was a span of 10 bases. CDR3 in amino acids: CASSLGSAVDTQYF. CDR3 DNA sequence: TGTGCCAGCAGCTTAGGCTCGGCGGTAGATACGCAGTATTTT.

The V and J genes are TRBV6-1 and TRBJ2-2; the D call may be TRBD1 or TRBD2 (5 bases each). The CDR3 contains 15 residues. From germline, CDR1 is MNHNS and CDR2 SASEGT. Trimming removed 8 bases from V and 3 bases from J, with 16 bases in between. CDR3 sequence (DNA): TGTGCCAGCGTACTAGGGGCGGGTCACACCGGGGAGCTGTTTTTT. It codes for CASVLGAGHTGELFF.

J is TRBJ1-2 and V is TRBV20-1; 9 positions agree with TRBD1. Germline V lookup: CDR1 DFQATT, CDR2 SNEGSKA (reference sequence). There are 14 residues in the CDR3. V lost 6 bases, J lost 3 bases, and 8 bases stayed unmatched. The CDR3 coding sequence is TGCAGTGCCATGGGACAGGGTACGCACTATGGCTACACCTTC. Its protein is CSAMGQGTHYGYTF.

The chain uses TRBV5-4 and TRBJ2-7; 10 bases are shared with TRBD2. The V gene end was trimmed by 2 bases and the J gene end by 4 bases; junction bases not matched to a gene: 9. This CDR3 has 16 amino acids. Germline CDR1 reads SGHNT; CDR2 reads YYREEE (reference sequence). The CDR3 loop is CASSLMTGTSVYEQYF. In nucleotides, the CDR3 is TGTGCCAGCAGCTTAATGACCGGGACTAGCGTGTACGAGCAGTACTTC. Supplemented by reference TRBV5-4 and TRBJ2-7, the full variable domain reads ETGVTQSPTHLIKTRGQQVTLRCSSQSGHNTVSWYQQALGQGPQFIFQYYREEENGRGNFPPRFSGLQFPNYSSELNVNALELDDSALYLCASSLMTGTSVYEQYFGPGTRLTVT.

The DNA of the CDR3 is TGTGCCAGCAGCCCCCGTGTGGGCGTAGATACAGATACGCAGTATTTT. This translates into CASSPRVGVDTDTQYF. The chain has TRBV7-9 and TRBJ2-3; no clear D. The CDR3 runs 16 residues. Deletions cut 5 bases from V and 3 bases from J, with 18 bases between. The germline V gene encodes CDR1 SEHNR and CDR2 FQNEAQ (reference sequence). Complete variable domain (other parts from reference TRBV7-9 and TRBJ2-3): DTGVSQNPRHKITKRGQNVTFRCDPISEHNRLYWYRQTLGQGPEFLTYFQNEAQLEKSRLLSDRFSAERPKGSFSTLEIQRTEQGDSAMYLCASSPRVGVDTDTQYFGPGTRLTVL.

The chain links TRBV28 to TRBJ1-2; 7 positions agree with TRBD1. This CDR3 spans 14 amino acids. CDR1 is MDHEN and CDR2 is SYDVKM in the germline V gene. The V gene end was trimmed by 5 bases and the J gene end by 6 bases; junction bases not matched to a gene: 9. In DNA form, the CDR3 reads TGTGCCAGCAGTACATCCGGGACAGTTAATGGCTACACCTTC. Translating gives CASSTSGTVNGYTF.

The table lists this clonotype with a few counts. The CDR3 DNA follows: TGTGCCAGCAGCCAAGATCCCGGGACAGGGGCCTACGAGCAGTACTTC. It specifies CASSQDPGTGAYEQYF. V usage is TRBV3-1 and J usage is TRBJ2-7; 10 bases are a match to TRBD1. J was trimmed by 2 bases and V by 0 bases; bases with no gene match: 4. CDR1 is LGHDT, CDR2 YNNKEL, per germline (reference sequence). The CDR3 spans 16 residues.

The J gene is TRBJ2-2, the V gene TRBV7-9; D assignment may be TRBD1 or TRBD2 (6 bases each). Germline V gives CDR1 SEHNR, CDR2 FQNEAQ (reference sequence). V gave up 5 bases and J gave up 5 bases, with 15 bases separating them. This CDR3 has 15 amino acids. The CDR3 region is CASSSAGGPTGELFF. Written as DNA, the CDR3 is TGTGCCAGCAGCAGCGCTGGGGGGCCTACCGGGGAGCTGTTTTTT.

This clonotype was found a few times. This chain connects TRBV29-1 to TRBJ1-1, with TRBD1 identical over 7 bases. CDR1 SQVTM and CDR2 ANQGSEA come from the germline V gene. This CDR3 has 13 amino acids. V shed 7 bases, J shed 4 bases, and the junction held 9 bases outside the gene matches. The CDR3 is CSAEQGKGTEAFF. CDR3 DNA: TGCAGCGCGGAACAGGGGAAGGGCACTGAAGCTTTCTTT.

CDR3 DNA: TGTGCCAGTTCAGGAGTTAACAGGAACTACGAGCAGTACTTC. It encodes CASSGVNRNYEQYF. The chain employs TRBV28 and TRBJ2-7, with D possibly matching TRBD1 (5 bases). CDR3 length: 14 residues. CDR1 and CDR2 (germline): MDHEN, SYDVKM. V lost 9 bases and J 3 bases, leaving 18 bases between the germline ends.

The rearrangement joins TRBV6-2 or TRBV6-3 to TRBJ1-4, with D possibly TRBD1 on 6 matching bases. Trimming removed 6 bases at V and 3 bases at J, with 11 bases between. Per the germline V gene, CDR1 is MNHEY and CDR2 is SVGEGT. The CDR3 runs 14 residues. The CDR3: CASRRQDPNEKLFF. In nucleotides, the CDR3 is TGTGCCAGCAGACGACAGGACCCTAATGAAAAACTGTTTTTT.

V is TRBV5-1 and J is TRBJ1-1; 7 positions match TRBD1. V lost 4 bases, J lost 0 bases, and 6 bases stayed unmatched. This CDR3 region has 15 residues. Germline CDR1 SGHRS, CDR2 YFSETQ. The CDR3 bases are TGCGCCAGCAGCCCCACACAGGGGATGAACACTGAAGCTTTCTTT. It translates to CASSPTQGMNTEAFF.

The V call is TRBV6-6, the J call TRBJ2-7; tentative D call: TRBD1 (6 bases). The germline CDR1 and CDR2 sequences are MNHNY and SVGAGI (reference sequence). V was clipped by 5 bases and J by 10 bases, with 18 bases between them. The CDR3 is 13 amino acids. The CDR3 region has the DNA TGTGCCAGCAGTCCTACTATCAGACAGGCTCAGTACTTC. It encodes CASSPTIRQAQYF.

The chain uses TRBV20-1 and TRBJ2-7, with a possible D match to TRBD2 (5 bases). Germline V gives CDR1 DFQATT, CDR2 SNEGSKA (reference sequence). CDR3 length: 11 amino acids. CDR3 in DNA: TGCAGAGCGGCTGGCGCCTACGAGCAGTACTTC. Its translation: CRAAGAYEQYF.

V is TRBV20-1 and J is TRBJ2-1; 8 bases are shared with TRBD2. The CDR3 has 13 residues. J was trimmed by 9 bases and V by 3 bases; bases with no gene match: 7. Germline values: CDR1 DFQATT, CDR2 SNEGSKA (reference sequence). The CDR3 DNA follows: TGCAGTGCTAGTACCGGGAGGGGGGGTGAGCAGTTCTTC. The encoded protein is CSASTGRGGEQFF.

The chain couples TRBV7-2 to TRBJ2-5; 14 bases are a match to TRBD2. The tail of the sequence fits TRBJ2-7 better, so the J call may be wrong. This CDR3 has 14 amino acids. Looked up from germline, CDR1 is SGHTA and CDR2 is FQGNSA. As DNA, the CDR3 is TGTGCCAGCAGGTGGGGACTAGCGGGAGACGAGCAGTACTTC. It yields the protein CASRWGLAGDEQYF.

Regarding this clonotype: The conserved final phenylalanine or tryptophan is absent from the CDR3, which likely points to a read error. This chain links TRBV15 with TRBJ2-1; perhaps D is TRBD1 or TRBD2 (5 bases each). Germline-derived CDR1 and CDR2 are LNHNV and YYDKDF (reference sequence). The CDR3 runs to 15 residues. V lost 3 bases and J 6 bases, leaving 15 bases between the germline ends. The CDR3 here is CATSRPGPFFNEQFL. The CDR3 nucleotides read TGTGCCACCAGCAGGCCGGGACCTTTCTTCAATGAGCAGTTCCTC.

The V gene is TRBV7-3, the J gene TRBJ1-6; D not resolved. The germline V and J ends were trimmed by 4 bases and 7 bases, with 8 bases remaining between them. Germline V gene lookup returns CDR1 SGHTA and CDR2 FQGTGA. The CDR3 has 13 amino acids. In DNA form, the CDR3 reads TGTGCCAGCAGCTCCCTCAGGAATTCACCCCTCCACTTT. This translates into CASSSLRNSPLHF.

The rearrangement uses TRBV4-2 and TRBJ1-3, with D possibly TRBD1 on 6 matching bases. The CDR3 contains 15 residues. With 3 bases removed from V and 3 bases from J, the gap between germline ends came to 12 bases. Germline values: CDR1 LGHNA, CDR2 YNFKEQ. Here the CDR3 reads CASSHGRGGGNTIYF. Here the CDR3 DNA reads TGTGCCAGCAGCCACGGCAGGGGAGGTGGAAACACCATATATTTT.

As regards this clonotype: Sequence at one end of the junction differs from germline and may be a read error. The V and J genes are TRBV6-6 and TRBJ2-7; 11 nucleotides line up with TRBD2. Germline V gene data show CDR1 as MNHNY and CDR2 as SVGAGI (reference sequence). The CDR3 has 15 residues. For the CDR3, the DNA is TGTGTCAGCAGCTTAACTAGCGGGAGCTCCTACGAGCAGTACTTC. This sequence encodes CVSSLTSGSSYEQYF.

This clonotype was recorded a few times. The rearrangement links TRBV7-9 to TRBJ2-3, with 9 nucleotides matching TRBD2. The germline V gene encodes CDR1 SEHNR and CDR2 FQNEAQ (reference sequence). The CDR3 sequence is 16 residues long. Trimming at V came to 5 bases and at J to 4 bases, leaving 10 bases not matched to a gene. CDR3 residues: CASSAGLARSPDTQYF. CDR3 in DNA: TGTGCCAGCAGCGCCGGACTAGCGAGGTCCCCAGATACGCAGTATTTT. Supplemented by reference TRBV7-9 and TRBJ2-3, the full variable domain reads DTGVSQNPRHKITKRGQNVTFRCDPISEHNRLYWYRQTLGQGPEFLTYFQNEAQLEKSRLLSDRFSAERPKGSFSTLEIQRTEQGDSAMYLCASSAGLARSPDTQYFGPGTRLTVL.

The rearrangement links TRBV5-1 to TRBJ2-1; either TRBD1 or TRBD2 may fit D (5 bases each). This CDR3 contains 17 residues. Germline CDR1 is SGHRS and CDR2 is YFSETQ. The V end lost 4 bases, the J end lost 5 bases, and 22 bases lay between the germline ends. In nucleotides, the CDR3 is TGCGCCAGCAGCCGGGGCCAAACGAATACCGGGGACAATGAGCAGTTCTTC. This encodes CASSRGQTNTGDNEQFF.

The rearrangement links TRBV7-2 to TRBJ2-3; 7 nucleotides align to TRBD2. After removal of 5 bases from V and 3 bases from J, the junction contained 5 bases not matched to a gene. The CDR3 length is 14 residues. CDR1 SGHTA and CDR2 FQGNSA come from the germline V gene. The CDR3 reads CASSHRLATDTQYF. The CDR3 nucleotides read TGTGCCAGCAGCCACAGACTAGCAACAGATACGCAGTATTTT. The whole variable domain, filled in from reference TRBV7-2 and TRBJ2-3, reads GAGVSQSPSNKVTEKGKDVELRCDPISGHTALYWYRQSLGQGLEFLIYFQGNSAPDKSGLPSDRFSAERTGGSVSTLTIQRTQQEDSAVYLCASSHRLATDTQYFGPGTRLTVL.

The CDR3 DNA reads TGTGCCAGCAGCTATCTACAGGGGACATCTCGTGGCTACACCTTC. Amino acid sequence: CASSYLQGTSRGYTF. This chain uses TRBV7-9 with TRBJ1-2, with 7 bases fitting TRBD1. The CDR3 runs to 15 residues. The junction had 12 bases not matched to a gene; V was cut back by 4 bases and J by 7 bases. CDR1 and CDR2 from the germline V gene are SEHNR and FQNEAQ (reference sequence).

This clonotype was seen ten or more times. V and J are TRBV27 and TRBJ2-7, with D perhaps assigned TRBD1 or TRBD2 (5 bases each). The V end was cut by 3 bases, the J end by 2 bases, with 14 bases between. Germline V gene lookup returns CDR1 MNHEY and CDR2 SMNVEV (reference sequence). The CDR3 totals 15 residues. The CDR3 region is CASSFRTGPTYEQYF. The CDR3 DNA reads as TGTGCCAGCAGTTTTAGGACGGGACCTACCTACGAGCAGTACTTC.

In its sample, this clonotype was seen a few times. This chain links TRBV7-6 with TRBJ2-7; 7 nucleotides align to TRBD1. There are 14 residues in the CDR3. After removal of 5 bases from V and 5 bases from J, the junction contained 9 bases not matched to a gene. Germline V gene lookup returns CDR1 SGHVS and CDR2 FNYEAQ. CDR3 in DNA: TGTGCCAGCAGCCGAGCCGCGACAGGGAACGAGCAGTACTTC. Protein product: CASSRAATGNEQYF.